This T cell receptor beta chain was profiled in a study of T cells after yellow fever vaccination. Trimming stripped 2 bases from V and 8 bases from J, with 10 bases between. CDR3 size: 13 residues. Germline values: CDR1 KGHSH, CDR2 LQKENI. This clonotype was detected only once. Its antigen is as yet unknown. The study's findings and limits: A faster peak, day 5 versus 15, was reached by the weaker secondary response. Across the CD4 and CD8 compartments, a small share of clonotypes was present in both.

TCR cDNA was made by 5'RACE template switching, adding a universal primer site and UMIs. Via MiXCR, TCRdb re-called the 5' RACE reads, giving one row per CDR3 protein. The table records 250,000 to 400,000 distinct CDR3 sequences, around 4.5% of them present only once. The sequencing here drew on PBMCs, taken 15 days after the yellow fever booster vaccination. This TCR came from a young man who received the YFV17D yellow fever vaccine. The chain combines TRBV18 with TRBJ1-5; D is unclear. The CDR3 DNA follows: TGTGCCAGCTCACCAGTCTGGGAAGAGCCCCAGCATTTT. Protein sequence: CASSPVWEEPQHF.